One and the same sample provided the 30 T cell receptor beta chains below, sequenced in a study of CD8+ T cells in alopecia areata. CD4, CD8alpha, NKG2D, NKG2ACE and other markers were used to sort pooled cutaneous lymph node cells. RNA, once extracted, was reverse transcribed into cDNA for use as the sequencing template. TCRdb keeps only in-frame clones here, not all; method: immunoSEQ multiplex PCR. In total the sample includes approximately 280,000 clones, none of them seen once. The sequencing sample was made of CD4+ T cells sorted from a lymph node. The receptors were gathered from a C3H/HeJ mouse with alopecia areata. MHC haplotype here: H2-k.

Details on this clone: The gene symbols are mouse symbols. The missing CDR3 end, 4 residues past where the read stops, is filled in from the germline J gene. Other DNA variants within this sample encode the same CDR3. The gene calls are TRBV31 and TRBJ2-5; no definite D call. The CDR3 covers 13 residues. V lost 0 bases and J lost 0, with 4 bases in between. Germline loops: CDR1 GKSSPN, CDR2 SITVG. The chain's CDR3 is CAWSLSNQDTQYF. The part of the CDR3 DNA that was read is TGTGCCTGGAGTCTCTCTAACCAAGAC. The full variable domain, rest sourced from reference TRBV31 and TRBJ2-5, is AQTIHQWPVAEIKAVGSPLSLGCTIKGKSSPNLYWYWQATGGTLQQLFYSITVGQVESVVQLNLSASRPKDDQFILSTEKLLLSHSGFYLCAWSLSNQDTQYFGPGTRLLVL.

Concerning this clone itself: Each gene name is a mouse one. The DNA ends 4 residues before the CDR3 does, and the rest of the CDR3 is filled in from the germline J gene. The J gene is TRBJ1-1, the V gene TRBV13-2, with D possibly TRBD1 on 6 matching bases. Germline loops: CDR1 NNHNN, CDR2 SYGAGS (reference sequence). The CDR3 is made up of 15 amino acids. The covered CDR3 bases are TGTGCCAGCGGTGATGCTAGCCTGGGGGGGCGA. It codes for CASGDASLGGR. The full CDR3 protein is CASGDASLGGREVFF.

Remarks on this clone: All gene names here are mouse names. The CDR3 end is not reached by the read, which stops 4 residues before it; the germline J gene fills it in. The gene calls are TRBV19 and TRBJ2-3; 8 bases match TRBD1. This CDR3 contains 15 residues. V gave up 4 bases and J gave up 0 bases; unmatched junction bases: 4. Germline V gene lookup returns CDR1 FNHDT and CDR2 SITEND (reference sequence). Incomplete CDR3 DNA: TGTGCCAGCAGTTGGCAGGGGGCTAGTGCAGAA. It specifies CASSWQGASAE. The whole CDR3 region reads CASSWQGASAETLYF.

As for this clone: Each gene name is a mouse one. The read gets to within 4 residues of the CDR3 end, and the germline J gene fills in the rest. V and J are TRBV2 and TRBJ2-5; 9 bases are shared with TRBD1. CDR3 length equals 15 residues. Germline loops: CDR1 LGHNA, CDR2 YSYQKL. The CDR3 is CASSPPGQGSDTQYF. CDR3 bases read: TGTGCCAGCAGCCCCCCGGGACAGGGTAGCGAC.

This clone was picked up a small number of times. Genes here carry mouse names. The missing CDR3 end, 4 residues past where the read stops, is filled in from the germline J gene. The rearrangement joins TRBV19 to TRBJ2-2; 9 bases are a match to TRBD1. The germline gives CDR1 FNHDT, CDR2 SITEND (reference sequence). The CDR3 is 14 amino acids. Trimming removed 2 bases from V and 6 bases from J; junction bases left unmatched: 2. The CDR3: CASSITGGSGQLYF. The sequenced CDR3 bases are TGTGCCAGCAGTATCACAGGGGGCTCCGGG.

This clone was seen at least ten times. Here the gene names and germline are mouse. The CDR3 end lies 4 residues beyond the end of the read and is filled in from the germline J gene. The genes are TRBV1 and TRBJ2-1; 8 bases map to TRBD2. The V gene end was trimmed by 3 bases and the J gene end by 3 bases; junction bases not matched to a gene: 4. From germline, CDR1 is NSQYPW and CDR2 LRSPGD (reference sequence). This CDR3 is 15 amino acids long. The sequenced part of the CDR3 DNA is TGCACCTGCAGTGCTGGGGGGGTCTCCTATGCT. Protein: CTCSAGGVSYA. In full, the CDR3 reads CTCSAGGVSYAEQFF.

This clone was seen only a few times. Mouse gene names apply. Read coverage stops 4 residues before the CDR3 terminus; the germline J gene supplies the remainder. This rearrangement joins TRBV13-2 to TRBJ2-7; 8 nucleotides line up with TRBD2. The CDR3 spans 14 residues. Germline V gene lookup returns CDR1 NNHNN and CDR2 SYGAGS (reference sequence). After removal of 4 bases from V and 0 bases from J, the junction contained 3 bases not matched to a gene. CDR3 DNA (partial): TGTGCCAGCGGTTGGGGGGGAAGCTCCTAT. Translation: CASGWGGSSY. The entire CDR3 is CASGWGGSSYEQYF.

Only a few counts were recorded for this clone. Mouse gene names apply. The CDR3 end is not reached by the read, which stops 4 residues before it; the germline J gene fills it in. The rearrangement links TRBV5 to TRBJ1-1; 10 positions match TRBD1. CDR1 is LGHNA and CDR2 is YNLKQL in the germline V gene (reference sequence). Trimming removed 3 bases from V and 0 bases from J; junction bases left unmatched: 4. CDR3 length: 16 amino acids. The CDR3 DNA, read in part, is TGTGCCAGCAGCCATCCTGACAGGGGGCCAAACACA. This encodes CASSHPDRGPNT. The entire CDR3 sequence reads CASSHPDRGPNTEVFF.

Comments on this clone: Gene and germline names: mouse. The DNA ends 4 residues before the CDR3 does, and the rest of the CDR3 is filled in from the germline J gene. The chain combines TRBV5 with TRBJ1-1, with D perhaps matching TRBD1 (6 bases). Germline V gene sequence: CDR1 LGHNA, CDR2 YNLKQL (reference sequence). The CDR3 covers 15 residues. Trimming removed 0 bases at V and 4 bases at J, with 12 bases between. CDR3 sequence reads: CASSQDRGRGTEVFF. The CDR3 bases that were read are TGTGCCAGCAGCCAAGATAGGGGGAGGGGCACA.

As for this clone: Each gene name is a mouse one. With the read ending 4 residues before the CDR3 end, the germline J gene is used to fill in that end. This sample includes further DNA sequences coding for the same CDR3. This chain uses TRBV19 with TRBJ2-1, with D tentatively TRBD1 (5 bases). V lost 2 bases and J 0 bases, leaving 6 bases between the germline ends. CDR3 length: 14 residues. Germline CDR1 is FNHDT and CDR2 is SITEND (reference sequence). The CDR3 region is CASSMTDNYAEQFF. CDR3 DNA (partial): TGTGCCAGCAGTATGACAGATAACTATGCT.

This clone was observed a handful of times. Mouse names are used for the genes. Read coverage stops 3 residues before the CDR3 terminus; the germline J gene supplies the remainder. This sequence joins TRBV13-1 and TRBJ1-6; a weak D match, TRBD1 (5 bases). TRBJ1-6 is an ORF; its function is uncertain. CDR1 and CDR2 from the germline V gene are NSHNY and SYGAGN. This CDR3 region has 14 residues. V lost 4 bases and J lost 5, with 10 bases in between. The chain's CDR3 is CASSRQINNSPLYF. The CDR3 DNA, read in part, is TGTGCCAGCAGTAGACAGATTAATAATTCGCCC.

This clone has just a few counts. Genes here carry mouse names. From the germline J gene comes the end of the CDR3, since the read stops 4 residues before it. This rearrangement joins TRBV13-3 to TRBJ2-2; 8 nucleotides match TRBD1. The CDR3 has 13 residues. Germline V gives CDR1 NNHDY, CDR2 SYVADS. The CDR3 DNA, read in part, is TGTGCCAGCAGTGATTGGGACAGGGGG. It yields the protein CASSDWDRG. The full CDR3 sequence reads CASSDWDRGQLYF.

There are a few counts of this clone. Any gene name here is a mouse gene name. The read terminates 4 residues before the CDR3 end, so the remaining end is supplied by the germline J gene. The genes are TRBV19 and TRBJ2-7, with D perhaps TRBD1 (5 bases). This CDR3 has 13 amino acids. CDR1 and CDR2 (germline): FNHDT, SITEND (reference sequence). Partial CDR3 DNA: TGTGCCAGCAGTGCGCCCGACAGATAT. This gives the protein CASSAPDRY. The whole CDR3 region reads CASSAPDRYEQYF.

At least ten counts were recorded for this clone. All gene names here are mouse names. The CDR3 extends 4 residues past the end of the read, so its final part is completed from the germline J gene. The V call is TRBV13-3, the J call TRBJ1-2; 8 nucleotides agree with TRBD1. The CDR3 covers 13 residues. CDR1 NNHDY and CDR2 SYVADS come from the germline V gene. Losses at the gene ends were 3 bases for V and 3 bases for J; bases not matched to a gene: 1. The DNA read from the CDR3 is TGTGCCAGCAGTGCAGGGGGCCACTCC. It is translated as CASSAGGHS. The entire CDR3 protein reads CASSAGGHSDYTF.

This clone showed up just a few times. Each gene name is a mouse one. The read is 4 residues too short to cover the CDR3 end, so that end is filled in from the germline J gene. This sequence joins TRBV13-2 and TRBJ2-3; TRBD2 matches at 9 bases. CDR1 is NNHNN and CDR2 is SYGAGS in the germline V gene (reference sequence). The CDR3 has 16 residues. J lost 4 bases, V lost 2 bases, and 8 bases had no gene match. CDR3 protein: CASGETVGGRPETLYF. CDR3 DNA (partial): TGTGCCAGCGGTGAAACCGTGGGGGGGCGTCCAGAA.

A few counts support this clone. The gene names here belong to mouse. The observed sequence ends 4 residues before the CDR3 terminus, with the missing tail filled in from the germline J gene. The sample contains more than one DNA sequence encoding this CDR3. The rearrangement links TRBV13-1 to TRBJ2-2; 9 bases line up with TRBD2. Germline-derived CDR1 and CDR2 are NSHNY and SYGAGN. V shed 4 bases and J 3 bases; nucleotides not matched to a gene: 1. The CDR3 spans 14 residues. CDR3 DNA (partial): TGTGCCAGCAGTTGGACTGGGGACACCGGG. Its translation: CASSWTGDTG. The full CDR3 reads CASSWTGDTGQLYF.

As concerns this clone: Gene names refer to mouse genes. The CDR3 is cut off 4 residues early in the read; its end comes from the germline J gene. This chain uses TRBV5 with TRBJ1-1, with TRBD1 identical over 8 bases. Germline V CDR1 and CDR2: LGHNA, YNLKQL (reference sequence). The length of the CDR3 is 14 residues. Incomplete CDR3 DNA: TGTGCCAGCAGCCAAGATAACAGGGGGTCA. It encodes CASSQDNRGS. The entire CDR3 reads CASSQDNRGSEVFF.

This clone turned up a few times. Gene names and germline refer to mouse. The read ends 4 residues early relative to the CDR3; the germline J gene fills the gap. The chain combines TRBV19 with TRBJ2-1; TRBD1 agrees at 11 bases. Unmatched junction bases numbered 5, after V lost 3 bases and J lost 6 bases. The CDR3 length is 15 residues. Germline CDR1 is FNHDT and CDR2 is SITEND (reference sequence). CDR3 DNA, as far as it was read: TGTGCCAGCAGTAACGGGACAGGGGGGGGTGCT. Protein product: CASSNGTGGGA. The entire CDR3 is CASSNGTGGGAEQFF.

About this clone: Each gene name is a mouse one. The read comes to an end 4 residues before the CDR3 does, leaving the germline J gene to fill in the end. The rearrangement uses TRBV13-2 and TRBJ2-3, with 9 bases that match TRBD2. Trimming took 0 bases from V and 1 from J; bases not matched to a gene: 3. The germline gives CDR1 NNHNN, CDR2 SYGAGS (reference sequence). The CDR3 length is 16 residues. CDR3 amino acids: CASGDANWGGAETLYF. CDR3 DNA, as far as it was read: TGTGCCAGCGGTGATGCAAACTGGGGGGGTGCAGAA.

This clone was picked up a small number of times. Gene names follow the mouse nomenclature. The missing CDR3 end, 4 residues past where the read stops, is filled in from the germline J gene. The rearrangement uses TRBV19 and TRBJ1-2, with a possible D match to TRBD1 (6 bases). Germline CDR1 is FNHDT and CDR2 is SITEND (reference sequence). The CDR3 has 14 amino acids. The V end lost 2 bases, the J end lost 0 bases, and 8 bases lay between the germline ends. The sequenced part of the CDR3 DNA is TGTGCCAGCAGTATCGGACAGTCAAACTCC. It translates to CASSIGQSNS. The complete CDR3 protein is CASSIGQSNSDYTF.

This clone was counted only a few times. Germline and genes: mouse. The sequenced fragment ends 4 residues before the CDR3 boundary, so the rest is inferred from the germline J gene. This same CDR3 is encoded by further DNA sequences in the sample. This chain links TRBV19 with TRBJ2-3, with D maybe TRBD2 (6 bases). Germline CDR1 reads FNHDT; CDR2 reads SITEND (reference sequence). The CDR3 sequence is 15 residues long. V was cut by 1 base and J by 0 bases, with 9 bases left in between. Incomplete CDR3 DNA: TGTGCCAGCAGTATATGGGGGACTAGTGCAGAA. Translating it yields CASSIWGTSAE. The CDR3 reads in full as CASSIWGTSAETLYF.

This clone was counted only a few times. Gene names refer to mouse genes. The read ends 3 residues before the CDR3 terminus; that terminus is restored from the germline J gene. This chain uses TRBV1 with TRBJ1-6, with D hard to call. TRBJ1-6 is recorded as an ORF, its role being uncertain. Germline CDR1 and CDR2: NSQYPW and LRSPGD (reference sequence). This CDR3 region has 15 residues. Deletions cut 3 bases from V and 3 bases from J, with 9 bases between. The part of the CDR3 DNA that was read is TGCACCTGCAGTGCCCCGAACAGCTATAATTCGCCC. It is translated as CTCSAPNSYNSP. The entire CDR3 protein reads CTCSAPNSYNSPLYF.

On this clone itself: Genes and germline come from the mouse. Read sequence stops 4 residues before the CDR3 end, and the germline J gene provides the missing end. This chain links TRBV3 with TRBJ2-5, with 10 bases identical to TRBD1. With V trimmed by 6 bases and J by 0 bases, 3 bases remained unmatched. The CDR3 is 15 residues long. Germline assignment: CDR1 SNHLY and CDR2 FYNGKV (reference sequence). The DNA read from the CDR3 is TGTGCCAGCAGGGGGACAGGGGACAACCAAGAC. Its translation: CASRGTGDNQD. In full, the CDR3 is CASRGTGDNQDTQYF.

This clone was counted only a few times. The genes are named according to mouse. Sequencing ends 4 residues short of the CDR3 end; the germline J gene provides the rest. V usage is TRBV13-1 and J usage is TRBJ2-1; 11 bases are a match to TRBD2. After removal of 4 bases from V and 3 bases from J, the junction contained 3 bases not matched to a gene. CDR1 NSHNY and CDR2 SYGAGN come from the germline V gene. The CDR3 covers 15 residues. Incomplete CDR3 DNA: TGTGCCAGCAGTACGGACTGGGGGGTCTATGCT. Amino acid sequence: CASSTDWGVYA. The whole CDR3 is CASSTDWGVYAEQFF.

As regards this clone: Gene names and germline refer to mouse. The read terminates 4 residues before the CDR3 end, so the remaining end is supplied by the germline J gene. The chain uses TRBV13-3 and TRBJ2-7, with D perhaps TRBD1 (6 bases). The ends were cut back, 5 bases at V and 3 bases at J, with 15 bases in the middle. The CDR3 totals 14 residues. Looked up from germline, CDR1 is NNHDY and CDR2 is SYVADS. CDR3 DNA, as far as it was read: TGTGCCAGCAGCAGACCTCGACAGGACTAT. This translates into CASSRPRQDY. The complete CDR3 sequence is CASSRPRQDYEQYF.

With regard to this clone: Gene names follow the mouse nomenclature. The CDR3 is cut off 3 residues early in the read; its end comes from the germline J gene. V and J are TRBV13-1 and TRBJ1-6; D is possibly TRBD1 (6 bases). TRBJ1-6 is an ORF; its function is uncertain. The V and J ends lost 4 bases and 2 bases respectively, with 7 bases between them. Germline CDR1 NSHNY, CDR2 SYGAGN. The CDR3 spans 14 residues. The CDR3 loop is CASSWTAYNSPLYF. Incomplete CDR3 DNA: TGTGCCAGCAGTTGGACAGCCTATAATTCGCCC.

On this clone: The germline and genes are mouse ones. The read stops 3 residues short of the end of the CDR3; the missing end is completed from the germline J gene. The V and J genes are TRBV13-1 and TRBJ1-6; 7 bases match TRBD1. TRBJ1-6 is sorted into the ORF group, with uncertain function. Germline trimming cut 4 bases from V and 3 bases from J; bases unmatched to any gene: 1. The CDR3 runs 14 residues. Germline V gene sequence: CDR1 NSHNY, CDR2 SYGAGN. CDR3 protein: CASSYRGYNSPLYF. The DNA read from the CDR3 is TGTGCCAGCAGTTACAGGGGCTATAATTCGCCC.

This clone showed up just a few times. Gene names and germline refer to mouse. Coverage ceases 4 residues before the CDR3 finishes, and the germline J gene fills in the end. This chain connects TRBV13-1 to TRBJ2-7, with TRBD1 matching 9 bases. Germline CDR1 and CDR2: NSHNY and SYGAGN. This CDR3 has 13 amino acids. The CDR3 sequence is CASSGTGVDEQYF. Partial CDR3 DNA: TGTGCCAGCAGTGGGACAGGGGTGGAT.

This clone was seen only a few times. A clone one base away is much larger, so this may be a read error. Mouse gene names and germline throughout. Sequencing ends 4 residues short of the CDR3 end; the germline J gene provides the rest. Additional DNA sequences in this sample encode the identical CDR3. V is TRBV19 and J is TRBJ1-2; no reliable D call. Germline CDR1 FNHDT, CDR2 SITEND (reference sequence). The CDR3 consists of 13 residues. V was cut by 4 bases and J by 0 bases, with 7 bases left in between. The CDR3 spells CASSDKTNSDYTF. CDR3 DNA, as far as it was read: TGTGCCAGCAGTGACAAAACAAACTCC. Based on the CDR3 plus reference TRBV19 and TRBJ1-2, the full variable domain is GGIITQTPKFLIGQEGQKLTLKCQQNFNHDTMYWYRQDSGKGLRLIYYSITENDLQKGDLSEGYDASREKKSSFSLTVTSAQKNEMAVFLCASSDKTNSDYTFGSGTRLLVI.

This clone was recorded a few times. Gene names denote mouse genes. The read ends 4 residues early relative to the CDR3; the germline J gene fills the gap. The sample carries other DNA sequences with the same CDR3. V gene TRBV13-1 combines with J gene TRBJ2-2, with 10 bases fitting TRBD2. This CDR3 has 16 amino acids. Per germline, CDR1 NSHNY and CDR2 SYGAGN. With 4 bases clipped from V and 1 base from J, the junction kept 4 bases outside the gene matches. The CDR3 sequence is CASSPDWGINTGQLYF. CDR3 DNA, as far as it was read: TGTGCCAGCAGTCCGGACTGGGGGATAAACACCGGG.